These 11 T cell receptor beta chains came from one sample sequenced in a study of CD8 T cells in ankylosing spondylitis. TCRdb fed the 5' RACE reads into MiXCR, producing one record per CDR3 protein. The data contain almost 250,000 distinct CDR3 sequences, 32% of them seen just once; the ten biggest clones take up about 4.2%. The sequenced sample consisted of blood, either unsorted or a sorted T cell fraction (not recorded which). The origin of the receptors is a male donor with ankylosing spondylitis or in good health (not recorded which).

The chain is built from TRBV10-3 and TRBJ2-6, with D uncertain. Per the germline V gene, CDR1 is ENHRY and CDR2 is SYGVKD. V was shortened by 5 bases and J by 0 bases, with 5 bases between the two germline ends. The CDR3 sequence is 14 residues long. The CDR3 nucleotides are TGTGCCATCAGTCTAAACTCTGGGGCCAACGTCCTGACTTTC. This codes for CAISLNSGANVLTF.

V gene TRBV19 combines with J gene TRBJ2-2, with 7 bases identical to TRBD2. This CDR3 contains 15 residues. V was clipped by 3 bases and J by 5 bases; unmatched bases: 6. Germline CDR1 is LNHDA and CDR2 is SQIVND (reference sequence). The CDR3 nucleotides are TGTGCCAGTAGTATTGTTGCGGGGGTGACCGGGGAGCTGTTTTTT. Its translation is CASSIVAGVTGELFF.

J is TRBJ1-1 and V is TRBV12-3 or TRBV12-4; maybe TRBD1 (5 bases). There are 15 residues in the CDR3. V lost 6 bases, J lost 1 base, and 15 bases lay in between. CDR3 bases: TGTGCCAGCAGCCCTTGGGAAGGGGCGAACACTGAAGCTTTCTTT. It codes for CASSPWEGANTEAFF.

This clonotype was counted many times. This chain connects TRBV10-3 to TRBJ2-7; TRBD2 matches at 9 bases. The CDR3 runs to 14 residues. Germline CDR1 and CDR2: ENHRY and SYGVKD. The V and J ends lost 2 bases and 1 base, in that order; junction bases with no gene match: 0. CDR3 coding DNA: TGTGCCATCAGTGAGAGCGGGGGGTCCTACGAGCAGTACTTC. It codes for CAISESGGSYEQYF.

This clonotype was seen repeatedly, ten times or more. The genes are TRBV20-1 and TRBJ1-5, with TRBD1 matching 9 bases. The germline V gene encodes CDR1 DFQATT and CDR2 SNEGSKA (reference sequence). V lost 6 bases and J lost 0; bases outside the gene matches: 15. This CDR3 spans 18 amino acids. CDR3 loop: CSALPPGQGLYSNQPQHF. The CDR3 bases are TGCAGTGCCCTACCTCCCGGACAGGGGCTCTATAGCAATCAGCCCCAGCATTTT.

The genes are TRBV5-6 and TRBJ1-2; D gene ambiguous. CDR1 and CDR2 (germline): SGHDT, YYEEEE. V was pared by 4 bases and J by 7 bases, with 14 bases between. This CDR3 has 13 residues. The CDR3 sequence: CASSNNYRRGYTF. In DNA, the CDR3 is TGTGCCAGCAGCAATAACTACAGACGTGGCTACACCTTC.

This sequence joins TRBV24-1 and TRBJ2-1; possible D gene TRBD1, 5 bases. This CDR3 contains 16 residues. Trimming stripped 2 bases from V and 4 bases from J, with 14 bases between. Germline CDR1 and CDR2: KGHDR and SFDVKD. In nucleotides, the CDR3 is TGTGCCACCAGTGATTGGGGCCGCAACGATTACAATGAGCAGTTCTTC. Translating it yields CATSDWGRNDYNEQFF.

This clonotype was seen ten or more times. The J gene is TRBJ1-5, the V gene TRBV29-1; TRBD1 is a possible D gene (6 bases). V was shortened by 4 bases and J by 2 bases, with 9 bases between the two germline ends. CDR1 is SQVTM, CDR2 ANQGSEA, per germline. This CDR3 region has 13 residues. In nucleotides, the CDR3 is TGCAGCGTTGTCGCAGGGGGCAATCAGCCCCAGCATTTT. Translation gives CSVVAGGNQPQHF.

In DNA, the CDR3 is TGCGCCAGCAGCGCCCTGGGGGCCCTCGCGAACACTGAAGCTTTCTTT. It yields the protein CASSALGALANTEAFF. This chain joins TRBV5-1 and TRBJ1-1; weak D call: TRBD1 (6 bases). In germline, CDR1 is SGHRS, CDR2 YFSETQ. The germline V and J ends were trimmed by 4 bases and 1 base, with 17 bases remaining between them. The CDR3 sequence is 16 residues long.

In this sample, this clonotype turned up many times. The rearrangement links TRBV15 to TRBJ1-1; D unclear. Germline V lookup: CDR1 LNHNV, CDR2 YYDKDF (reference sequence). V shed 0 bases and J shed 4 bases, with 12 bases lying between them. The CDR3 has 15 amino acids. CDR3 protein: CATSRDRRFITEAFF. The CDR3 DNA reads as TGTGCCACCAGCAGAGATAGACGGTTTATCACTGAAGCTTTCTTT.

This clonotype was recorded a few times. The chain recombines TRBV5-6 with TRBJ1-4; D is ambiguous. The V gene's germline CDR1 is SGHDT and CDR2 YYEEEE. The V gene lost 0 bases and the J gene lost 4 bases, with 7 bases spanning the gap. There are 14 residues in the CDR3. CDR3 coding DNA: TGTGCCAGCAGCTTGGGGGTCCATAATGAAAAACTGTTTTTT. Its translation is CASSLGVHNEKLFF.